This T cell receptor (beta chain) was obtained from a study of T cells in Graves' hyperthyroidism and ophthalmopathy. Each diagnosis was grounded in clinical symptoms, serum thyroxine and TRAb, thyroid ultrasound, and orbital computed tomography. This CDR3 spans 15 amino acids. Between the trimmed V and J ends, which lost 7 bases and 5 bases, there was a span of 20 bases. For this clonotype: Its antigen is not known.

TCR beta CDR3 sequences were amplified from RNA transcripts. First-round RT-PCR of the TCR CDR3 relied on the HTBI primer set. TCRdb processed the multiplex PCR reads anew with MiXCR; each CDR3 protein has one entry. The table shows about 200,000 distinct CDR3 sequences, with roughly 15% occurring only once. Whole-study findings and limits: Stable hyperthyroidism was separated from ophthalmopathy by a model based on 13 V-J features. Model predictions of ophthalmopathy came a median about 6.3 months before onset. Most thyroid clonotypes that were expanded above 0.001 also turned up in blood.

The sample comprised blood. This receptor was identified in a man aged 45-65 years with Graves' hyperthyroidism. The gene calls are TRBV12-3 or TRBV12-4 and TRBJ2-5; tentative D call: TRBD2 (5 bases). CDR3 nucleotides: TGTGCCAGCACTGCTCCGGACTGGAACGTGGAGACCCAGTACTTC. Translating gives CASTAPDWNVETQYF.